A selection of T cell receptor beta chains follows, all from one sample in a study of shared clonotypes between healthy human individuals. The method was immunoSEQ multiplex PCR; TCRdb's version includes in-frame clones alone and lacks a portion of them. In the table there are 2,500,000 or so clones, about 92% of which are singletons. Sequences were obtained from naive CD4+ T cells sorted from blood. Receptors originate from a man between 18 and 29 years old in good health. Each CDR3 is given with its conserved first and last residue. The order of the fields is D gene, J gene, clone size, V gene, CDR3 DNA, CDR3 protein. A D gene is named only where the DNA matches it firmly. For some rows the clone size is stated as once, few or many, or as a class when expanded; others skip it.

D: NA
J: TRBJ1-5
size: NA
V: TRBV4-1
DNA: TGCGCCAGCAGCCAAGAAGAGACTTTCAATCAGCCCCAGCATTTT
CDR3: CASSQEETFNQPQHF

D: TRBD1
J: TRBJ2-5
size: few
V: TRBV19
DNA: TGTGCCAGTAGTGCCCGGGACAGGGGGCAGGGGACCCAGTACTTC
CDR3: CASSARDRGQGTQYF

D: TRBD2
J: TRBJ2-1
size: NA
V: TRBV5-6
DNA: TGTGCCAGCAGCTTGGACGGACTAGGTCACAATGAGCAGTTCTTC
CDR3: CASSLDGLGHNEQFF

D: NA
J: TRBJ2-5
size: NA
V: TRBV20-1
DNA: TGCAGTGCTAGTCTTATGGAGACCCAGTACTTC
CDR3: CSASLMETQYF

D: NA
J: TRBJ1-2
size: NA
V: TRBV28
DNA: TGTGCCAGCAGTTTAGTCACAGCCGGTTCGTATGGCTACACCTTC
CDR3: CASSLVTAGSYGYTF

D: NA
J: TRBJ1-1
size: NA
V: TRBV2
DNA: TGTGCCAGCAGGTCTTGGAACACTGAAGCTTTCTTT
CDR3: CASRSWNTEAFF

D: NA
J: TRBJ2-7
size: NA
V: TRBV12-1
DNA: TGTGCCAGCAGCAAAGACAGGGGGAAAGAGGACGAGCAGTACTTC
CDR3: CASSKDRGKEDEQYF

D: NA
J: TRBJ2-5
size: NA
V: TRBV5-1
DNA: TGCGCCAGCAGCCTTGGACTTCAGGAGAGGGAGACCCAGTACTTC
CDR3: CASSLGLQERETQYF

D: NA
J: TRBJ2-2
size: few
V: TRBV5-4
DNA: TGTGCCAGCAGCTTGGTCGGGACGAACACCGGGGAGCTGTTTTTT
CDR3: CASSLVGTNTGELFF

D: NA
J: TRBJ2-7
size: NA
V: TRBV5-5
DNA: TGTGCCAGCAGCTGGGACCGGGTTTTCGGCTCCGAGCAGTACTTC
CDR3: CASSWDRVFGSEQYF

D: TRBD1
J: TRBJ2-5
size: NA
V: TRBV7-3
DNA: TGTGCCAGCAGCAAACAGGGGGGTTTGGAGACCCAGTACTTC
CDR3: CASSKQGGLETQYF

D: NA
J: TRBJ2-3
size: NA
V: TRBV29-1
DNA: TGCAGCGCCCGGGGGCGGGTCACAGATACGCAGTATTTT
CDR3: CSARGRVTDTQYF

D: NA
J: TRBJ1-2
size: NA
V: TRBV7-2
DNA: TGTGCCAGCAGCCAGGCCGGGGGGGGCTACACCTTC
CDR3: CASSQAGGGYTF

D: NA
J: TRBJ2-1
size: NA
V: TRBV11-2
DNA: TGTGCCAGCAGCGCGGGGCCGGGGGATGAGCAGTTCTTC
CDR3: CASSAGPGDEQFF

D: TRBD2
J: TRBJ2-5
size: few
V: TRBV29-1
DNA: TGCAGCGTTGGCAGCGGGGGCTGGCAAGAGACCCAGTACTTC
CDR3: CSVGSGGWQETQYF

D: NA
J: TRBJ2-3
size: NA
V: TRBV19
DNA: TGTGCCAGTAGTCCTAGGGCGAGTTCAGATACGCAGTATTTT
CDR3: CASSPRASSDTQYF

D: NA
J: TRBJ1-2
size: NA
V: TRBV9
DNA: TGTGCCAGCAGCGTAGAAGAGGGGATCGGTGGCTACACCTTC
CDR3: CASSVEEGIGGYTF

D: NA
J: TRBJ2-1
size: NA
V: TRBV27
DNA: TGTGCCAGCAGTACTCCCTATCCCTTAGCGGCCTACAATGAGCAGTTCTTC
CDR3: CASSTPYPLAAYNEQFF

D: TRBD1
J: TRBJ2-7
size: NA
V: TRBV5-4
DNA: TGTGCCAGCAGCTCCGGGACAGGGGCGGGCGAGCAGTACTTC
CDR3: CASSSGTGAGEQYF

D: NA
J: TRBJ2-3
size: NA
V: TRBV5-1
DNA: TGCGCCAGCAGCTTGTCGGGGACCCGGGGAGATACGCAGTATTTT
CDR3: CASSLSGTRGDTQYF